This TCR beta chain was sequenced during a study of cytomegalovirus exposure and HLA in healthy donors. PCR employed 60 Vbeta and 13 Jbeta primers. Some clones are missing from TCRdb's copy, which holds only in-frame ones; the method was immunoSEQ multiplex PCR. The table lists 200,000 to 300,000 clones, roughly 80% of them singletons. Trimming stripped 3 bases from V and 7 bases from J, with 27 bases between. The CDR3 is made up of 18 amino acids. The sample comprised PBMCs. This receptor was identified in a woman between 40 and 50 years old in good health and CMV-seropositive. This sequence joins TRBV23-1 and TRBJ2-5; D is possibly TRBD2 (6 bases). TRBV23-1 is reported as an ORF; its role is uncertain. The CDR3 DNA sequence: TGCGCCAGCAGTCACTCTCCTGACGACGAAGCGGGCTGTGGGACCCAGTACTTC. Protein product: CASSHSPDDEAGCGTQYF.